Only one count was recorded for the clone carrying this T cell receptor beta chain. Its specificity is unknown. CDR1 MDHEN and CDR2 SYDVKM come from the germline V gene. This CDR3 spans 17 amino acids. V shed 4 bases, J shed 5 bases, and the junction held 10 bases outside the gene matches. Blood specimens came from baseline, cycle 4 day 1, and cycle 7 day 1. This entry is derived from a study of OX40 agonist ivuxolimab in advanced cancers. Study-level results: Among the lowest levels of clonal expansion were found in partial responders at 0.1-3.0 mg/kg.

The assay was immunoSEQ multiplex PCR, and TCRdb's table has in-frame clones only and misses some. The sample lists about 98,000 clones; roughly nine tenths were seen once. This chain links TRBV28 with TRBJ2-1; the match to TRBD2 covers 11 bases. This TCR was sampled from an adult with an advanced solid tumor such as melanoma, head and neck, liver or kidney cancer. The source was CD4+ or CD8+ T cells sorted from blood, collected in a trial of the OX40 agonist ivuxolimab. The CDR3 DNA reads TGTGCCAGCAGTTCCTCCTCTGGACTAGCGGGCAACAATGAGCAGTTCTTC. Translation: CASSSSSGLAGNNEQFF.